The next 21 T cell receptor beta chains were all read from a single sample in a study of technical replicates of blood from a few donors. Generated by immunoSEQ multiplex PCR, the TCRdb table keeps only in-frame clones and is missing some. The repertoire consists of about 83,000 clones, with about 90% occurring once and the leading ten covering about 0.27%. Source material: T cells isolated from PBMCs. The receptors stem from a human donor in good health.

The chain is built from TRBV2 and TRBJ1-5; D may be TRBD1 (5 bases). Deletions cut 5 bases from V and 4 bases from J, with 18 bases between. The V gene's germline CDR1 is SNHLY and CDR2 FYNNEI. The CDR3 has 16 amino acids. CDR3 residues: CASSQTGTLNNQPQHF. CDR3 coding DNA: TGTGCCAGCAGTCAAACCGGGACTCTAAATAATCAGCCCCAGCATTTT.

This rearrangement joins TRBV7-6 to TRBJ2-7; possible D gene TRBD1, 6 bases. The CDR3 covers 15 residues. The germline V gene encodes CDR1 SGHVS and CDR2 FNYEAQ. The ends were cut back, 5 bases at V and 0 bases at J, with 14 bases in the middle. The DNA for the CDR3 is TGTGCCAGCAGCCCGATGACAGGCGACTCCTACGAGCAGTACTTC. Translation: CASSPMTGDSYEQYF.

The chain links TRBV27 to TRBJ2-6, with 10 bases matching TRBD2. The junction had 12 bases not matched to a gene; V was cut back by 4 bases and J by 0 bases. This CDR3 spans 20 amino acids. Germline loops: CDR1 MNHEY, CDR2 SMNVEV (reference sequence). The CDR3 nucleotides read TGTGCCAGCAGTTCTATTTTCCCGGGACTAGCGTCCTCTGGGGCCAACGTCCTGACTTTC. Amino acids: CASSSIFPGLASSGANVLTF.

The J gene is TRBJ2-3, the V gene TRBV23-1; D gene uncertain. TRBV23-1 is treated as an ORF (open reading frame) with a function not yet certain. The CDR3 spans 15 residues. Trimming shortened V by 4 bases and J by 0 bases, and 11 bases separated the two germline ends. In DNA form, the CDR3 reads TGCGCCAGCAGTCGTAACAGAACTAGCACAGATACGCAGTATTTT. It codes for CASSRNRTSTDTQYF.

The chain carries TRBV6-1 and TRBJ2-3, with TRBD1 matching over 7 bases. The CDR3 is 14 residues long. CDR1 and CDR2 from the germline V gene are MNHNS and SASEGT. Losses at the gene ends were 5 bases for V and 2 bases for J; bases not matched to a gene: 4. CDR3 nucleotides: TGTGCCAGCAGTTTGGACAGGTTCACAGATACGCAGTATTTT. Amino acids: CASSLDRFTDTQYF.

The chain joins TRBV28 to TRBJ2-7; D possibly corresponds to TRBD1 (6 bases). CDR1 and CDR2 from the germline V gene are MDHEN and SYDVKM. The ends were cut back, 5 bases at V and 6 bases at J, with 17 bases in the middle. The CDR3 loop spans 14 amino acids. The DNA for the CDR3 is TGTGCCAGCAGTCATAGAGGGGGTCGGGGCGAGCAGTACTTC. It codes for CASSHRGGRGEQYF. Based on the CDR3 plus reference TRBV28 and TRBJ2-7, the full variable domain is DVKVTQSSRYLVKRTGEKVFLECVQDMDHENMFWYRQDPGLGLRLIYFSYDVKMKEKGDIPEGYSVSREKKERFSLILESASTNQTSMYLCASSHRGGRGEQYFGPGTRLTVT.

This chain uses TRBV7-9 with TRBJ2-7; a possible D gene is TRBD2 (5 bases). V gave up 5 bases and J gave up 5 bases, with 13 bases separating them. The germline CDR1 and CDR2 sequences are SEHNR and FQNEAQ (reference sequence). CDR3 length equals 13 residues. The CDR3 here is CASSPVLGDEQYF. CDR3 in DNA: TGTGCCAGCAGCCCGGTCCTCGGGGACGAGCAGTACTTC.

This clone was seen once. The genes are TRBV9 and TRBJ2-7; 8 positions agree with TRBD2. V dropped 3 bases and J dropped 6; count of bases not matched to a gene: 11. The CDR3 is 15 residues long. CDR1 SGDLS and CDR2 YYNGEE come from the germline V gene. In DNA form, the CDR3 reads TGTGCCAGCAGCGCAAACCCGGGACTAGACGGCGAGCAGTACTTC. It encodes CASSANPGLDGEQYF. Variable domain in full (rest from reference TRBV9 and TRBJ2-7): DSGVTQTPKHLITATGQRVTLRCSPRSGDLSVYWYQQSLDQGLQFLIQYYNGEERAKGNILERFSAQQFPDLHSELNLSSLELGDSALYFCASSANPGLDGEQYFGPGTRLTVT.

The chain carries TRBV5-1 and TRBJ2-7; perhaps TRBD1 as D (6 bases). Trimming stripped 7 bases from V and 6 bases from J, with 14 bases between. The germline CDR1 and CDR2 sequences are SGHRS and YFSETQ. CDR3 size: 12 residues. CDR3 coding DNA: TGCGCCAGCTCAAATCCAGGGGTCGAGCAGTACTTC. Translating it yields CASSNPGVEQYF. Full variable domain (remainder filled in from reference TRBV5-1 and TRBJ2-7): KAGVTQTPRYLIKTRGQQVTLSCSPISGHRSVSWYQQTPGQGLQFLFEYFSETQRNKGNFPGRFSGRQFSNSRSEMNVSTLELGDSALYLCASSNPGVEQYFGPGTRLTVT.

V and J are TRBV28 and TRBJ1-2; D remains unclear. The CDR3 is made up of 13 amino acids. Germline loops: CDR1 MDHEN, CDR2 SYDVKM. Trimming stripped 2 bases from V and 8 bases from J, with 12 bases between. CDR3 in DNA: TGTGCCAGCAGTTTAAGCCCTGTCAGGGGCTACACCTTC. This translates into CASSLSPVRGYTF.

This chain joins TRBV6-4 and TRBJ2-1; possibly TRBD1 for D (5 bases). V shed 0 bases and J shed 6 bases, with 9 bases lying between them. Germline-derived CDR1 and CDR2 are MRHNA and SNTAGT. The CDR3 totals 14 residues. The CDR3 sequence is CASSDSSDTNEQFF. CDR3 sequence (DNA): TGTGCCAGCAGTGACTCGTCGGACACCAATGAGCAGTTCTTC.

The chain uses TRBV5-4 and TRBJ1-2; D gene unclear. Looked up from germline, CDR1 is SGHNT and CDR2 is YYREEE (reference sequence). The CDR3 loop spans 15 amino acids. Trimming left V 1 base short and J 2 bases short, with 12 bases between. The CDR3, as DNA: TGTGCCAGCAGCTTGTCTTTCTCGGGAAACTATGGCTACACCTTC. Protein: CASSLSFSGNYGYTF.

This clone was seen more than once but under ten times. The chain is built from TRBV9 and TRBJ1-5, with a possible D match to TRBD1 (6 bases). Trimming pared 0 bases from V and 8 bases from J, leaving 15 bases between. The CDR3 spans 15 residues. Germline V CDR1 and CDR2: SGDLS, YYNGEE. DNA of the CDR3: TGTGCCAGCAGCGTAGAGGGGGAAAAGTCAGAGCCCCAGCATTTT. Translating it yields CASSVEGEKSEPQHF.

The chain couples TRBV9 to TRBJ1-6; 7 bases align to TRBD1. The CDR3 spans 15 residues. Germline CDR1 and CDR2: SGDLS and YYNGEE. V lost 3 bases, J lost 7 bases, and 7 bases stayed unmatched. The CDR3 DNA reads as TGTGCCAGCAGCGCGCACAGGGGTTACAATTCACCCCTCCACTTT. It specifies CASSAHRGYNSPLHF.

The chain carries TRBV29-1 and TRBJ2-7; 7 nucleotides agree with TRBD2. The CDR3 consists of 13 residues. Germline CDR1 SQVTM, CDR2 ANQGSEA. V shed 6 bases and J 5 bases; nucleotides not matched to a gene: 10. The CDR3 reads CSVTGLERHEQYF. Here the CDR3 DNA reads TGCAGCGTGACCGGACTAGAACGGCACGAGCAGTACTTC.

The genes are TRBV4-1 and TRBJ2-2; D is possibly TRBD2 (6 bases). Trimming stripped 1 base from V and 6 bases from J, with 18 bases between. Germline V lookup: CDR1 MGHRA, CDR2 YSYEKL. The CDR3 runs 17 residues. In DNA, the CDR3 is TGCGCCAGCAGCCAAGCTGTTGGAGGGGCGAGGTCCGGGGAGCTGTTTTTT. It translates to CASSQAVGGARSGELFF.

The sample holds one count of this clone. The chain couples TRBV19 to TRBJ1-6; D is undetermined. V gave up 3 bases and J gave up 7 bases, with 7 bases separating them. Germline lookup yields CDR1 LNHDA and CDR2 SQIVND (reference sequence). The CDR3 runs to 13 residues. CDR3 protein: CASSIGGNSPLHF. The CDR3 nucleotides read TGTGCCAGTAGTATCGGCGGCAATTCACCCCTCCACTTT.

The chain has TRBV6-4 and TRBJ1-5, with 9 bases that match TRBD1. V lost 2 bases, J lost 0 bases, and 11 bases stayed unmatched. The CDR3 has 19 residues. Germline lookup yields CDR1 MRHNA and CDR2 SNTAGT. CDR3 amino acids: CASSDGTGTLGYSNQPQHF. The CDR3, as DNA: TGTGCCAGCAGTGACGGGACAGGGACGTTGGGATATAGCAATCAGCCCCAGCATTTT.

V usage is TRBV16 and J usage is TRBJ2-7; 7 bases align to TRBD1. V gave up 2 bases and J gave up 4 bases; unmatched junction bases: 14. Per germline, CDR1 KGHSY and CDR2 FQNENV. This CDR3 region has 17 residues. The CDR3 bases are TGTGCCAGCAGCCAAGGAACCCCCCGAGACAGGGTTTACGAGCAGTACTTC. Amino acids: CASSQGTPRDRVYEQYF.

The chain has TRBV4-1 and TRBJ2-7, with 7 bases lining up with TRBD2. The CDR3 sequence is 16 residues long. Germline V gene sequence: CDR1 MGHRA, CDR2 YSYEKL. V lost 0 bases to trimming and J lost 4 bases; unmatched junction nucleotides: 9. Here the CDR3 reads CASSQEKPSGNYEQYF. In DNA form, the CDR3 reads TGCGCCAGCAGCCAAGAAAAACCTAGCGGAAATTACGAGCAGTACTTC.

V and J are TRBV7-8 and TRBJ2-7; 7 bases are a match to TRBD2. The CDR3 has 16 amino acids. Germline V CDR1 and CDR2: SGHVS, FQNEAQ. J was trimmed by 1 base and V by 0 bases; bases with no gene match: 6. As DNA, the CDR3 is TGTGCCAGCAGCTTAGCGAGGGACGGGGGGTCCTACGAGCAGTACTTC. It yields the protein CASSLARDGGSYEQYF. Using reference TRBV7-8 and TRBJ2-7 for the parts outside the CDR3, the full variable domain is GAGVSQSPRYKVAKRGQDVALRCDPISGHVSLFWYQQALGQGPEFLTYFQNEAQLDKSGLPSDRFFAERPEGSVSTLKIQRTQQEDSAVYLCASSLARDGGSYEQYFGPGTRLTVT.